This TCR beta chain was documented in a study of control samples from healthy donors and cancer patients. Profiled with immunoSEQ multiplex PCR; TCRdb holds only in-frame clones, not every one. The sample lists just under 65,000 clones; 85% were seen once. This CDR3 is 14 amino acids long. CDR1 is MDHEN, CDR2 SYDVKM, per germline. After removal of 10 bases from V and 4 bases from J, the junction contained 10 bases not matched to a gene. This TCR was sampled from a man in his forties or fifties in good health. This chain joins TRBV28 and TRBJ2-3, with 8 bases lining up with TRBD2. The sample comprised blood. CDR3 bases: TGTGCCACCACGGGGGGGGCGACATCAGATACGCAGTATTTT. As protein: CATTGGATSDTQYF.